This T cell receptor beta chain comes out of a study of T cell changes during pregnancy in multiple sclerosis. Some clones are missing from TCRdb's copy, which holds only in-frame ones; the method was immunoSEQ multiplex PCR. The sample shows over 40,000 clones, about nine tenths of them seen only once. This clone appeared a few times. From germline, CDR1 is SNHLY and CDR2 FYNNEI. The CDR3 contains 11 residues. V lost 10 bases, J lost 3 bases, and 9 bases lay in between. The chain uses TRBV2 and TRBJ1-1; D might be TRBD1 (6 bases). The material sequenced was CD4+ T cells from peripheral blood mononuclear cells, taken in the second trimester of pregnancy. This TCR was recovered from a female donor with multiple sclerosis, enrolled in a pregnancy study. The CDR3 region is CATQGYTEAFF. CDR3 in DNA: TGTGCCACTCAGGGGTACACTGAAGCTTTCTTT.